The present T cell receptor beta chain was sequenced within a study of blood T cell repertoires in COVID-19. Whole-study context: The samples span acute and convalescent COVID-19 from the United States, Italy and Spain. PBMCs, B-cell-depleted T cells, or T cells provided the cDNA or gDNA that made up the material.

CDR1 and CDR2 from the germline V gene are MNHEY and SMNVEV (reference sequence). V lost 4 bases to trimming and J lost 0 bases, with 22 bases between them. The CDR3 totals 19 residues. Participants reported their clinical history, and cohort assignment relied on those reports. Original processing notes: Estimated nucleated cell counts came from reference gene primer amplification. The data were produced by immunoSEQ multiplex PCR, yet TCRdb's version contains in-frame clones alone and is incomplete. D and trimming come from the DNA, and the V and J calls and clone size come from that table. The repertoire holds a few hundred thousand clones, with about 90% as singletons.

V and J are TRBV27 and TRBJ1-3; a weak D match, TRBD1 (5 bases). The sequence came from a man under 40 who had recovered from COVID-19. Sequences were obtained from PBMCs or T cells enriched from blood (not recorded which). This CDR3 is CASSSIFPSGLSSGNTIYF. Here the CDR3 DNA reads TGTGCCAGCAGTTCCATATTTCCCTCAGGGCTCAGCTCTGGAAACACCATATATTTT.